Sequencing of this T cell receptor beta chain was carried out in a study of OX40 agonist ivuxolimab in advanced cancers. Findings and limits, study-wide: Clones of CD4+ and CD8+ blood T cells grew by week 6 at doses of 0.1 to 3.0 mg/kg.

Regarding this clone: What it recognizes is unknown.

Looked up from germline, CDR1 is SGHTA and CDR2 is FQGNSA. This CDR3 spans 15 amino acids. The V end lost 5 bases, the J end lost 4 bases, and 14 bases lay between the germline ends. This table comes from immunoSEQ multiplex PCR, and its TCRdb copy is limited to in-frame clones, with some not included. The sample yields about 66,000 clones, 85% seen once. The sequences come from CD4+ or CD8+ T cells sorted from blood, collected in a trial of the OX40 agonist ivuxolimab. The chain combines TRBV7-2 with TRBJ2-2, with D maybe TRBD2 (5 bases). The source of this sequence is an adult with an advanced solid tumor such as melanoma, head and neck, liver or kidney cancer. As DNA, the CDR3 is TGTGCCAGCAGCCTGTTGCGGGCCGTCACCGGGGAGCTGTTTTTT. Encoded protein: CASSLLRAVTGELFF.